The present TCR beta chain was sequenced within a study of shared T cell receptors in the human thymus. Profiled with immunoSEQ multiplex PCR; TCRdb holds only in-frame clones, not every one. Of about 610,000 clones detected, approximately 90% appear once; the ten largest clones hold over 0.008%. The CDR3 sequence is 16 residues long. Germline lookup yields CDR1 GTSNPN and CDR2 SVGIG (reference sequence). The same sample was also used in a study of human thymus T cells. From that study: Corrective surgery for congenital heart defects was being performed on the healthy Finnish infants who were the donors. Resections obtained during corrective heart surgery supplied the thymus tissue. Within thymic and blood repertoires, V and J gene usage appeared to be biased.

The sequencing sample was made of thymocytes. This chain joins TRBV30 and TRBJ1-1, with D tentatively TRBD1 (6 bases). The receptor was isolated from a boy younger than two with a congenital heart defect. The CDR3 spells CASGVQGHSMNTEAFF. The CDR3 nucleotides read TGTGCTTCAGGGGTGCAGGGGCACTCGATGAACACTGAAGCTTTCTTT.